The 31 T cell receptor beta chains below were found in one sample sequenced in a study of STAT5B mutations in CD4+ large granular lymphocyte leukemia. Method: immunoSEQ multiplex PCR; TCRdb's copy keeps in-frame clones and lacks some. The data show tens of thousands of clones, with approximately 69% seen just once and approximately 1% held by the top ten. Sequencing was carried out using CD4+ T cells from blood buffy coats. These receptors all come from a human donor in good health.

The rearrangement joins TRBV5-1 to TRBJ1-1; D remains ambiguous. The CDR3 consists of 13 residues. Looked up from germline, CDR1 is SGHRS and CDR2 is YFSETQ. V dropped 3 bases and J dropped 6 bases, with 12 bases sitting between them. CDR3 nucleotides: TGCGCCAGCAGCTCACTTACGACGGCTGAAGCTTTCTTT. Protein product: CASSSLTTAEAFF.

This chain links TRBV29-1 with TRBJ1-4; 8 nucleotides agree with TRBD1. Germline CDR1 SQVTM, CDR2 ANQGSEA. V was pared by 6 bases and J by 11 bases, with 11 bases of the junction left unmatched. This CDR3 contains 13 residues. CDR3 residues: CSVRETGEGKLFF. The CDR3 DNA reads TGCAGCGTCCGGGAGACAGGGGAGGGGAAACTGTTTTTT.

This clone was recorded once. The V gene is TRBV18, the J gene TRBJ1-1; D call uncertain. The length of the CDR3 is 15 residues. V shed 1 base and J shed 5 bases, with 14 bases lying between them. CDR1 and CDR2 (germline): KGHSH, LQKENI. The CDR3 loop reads CASSPLARLSTEAFF. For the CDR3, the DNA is TGTGCCAGCTCACCACTCGCAAGGTTATCGACTGAAGCTTTCTTT.

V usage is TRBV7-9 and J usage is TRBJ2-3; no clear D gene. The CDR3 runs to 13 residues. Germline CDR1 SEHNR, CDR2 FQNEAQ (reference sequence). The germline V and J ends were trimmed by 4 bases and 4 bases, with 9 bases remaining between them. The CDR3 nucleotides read TGTGCCAGCAGCTCCACCTCCCCAGATACGCAGTATTTT. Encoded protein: CASSSTSPDTQYF.

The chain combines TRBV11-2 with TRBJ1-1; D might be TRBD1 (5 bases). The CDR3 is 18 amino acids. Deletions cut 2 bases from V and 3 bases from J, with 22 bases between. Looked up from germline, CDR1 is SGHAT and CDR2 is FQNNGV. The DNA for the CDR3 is TGTGCCAGCAGCTTAAATGGGGCAGGGCGGGGGAAGGACACTGAAGCTTTCTTT. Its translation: CASSLNGAGRGKDTEAFF.

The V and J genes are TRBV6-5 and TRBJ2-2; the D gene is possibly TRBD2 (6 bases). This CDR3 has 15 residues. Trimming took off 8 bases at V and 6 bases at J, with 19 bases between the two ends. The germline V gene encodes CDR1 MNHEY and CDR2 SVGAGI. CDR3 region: CASARRREAAGELFF. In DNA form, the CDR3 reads TGTGCCAGCGCCAGGCGGAGGGAGGCAGCCGGGGAGCTGTTTTTT.

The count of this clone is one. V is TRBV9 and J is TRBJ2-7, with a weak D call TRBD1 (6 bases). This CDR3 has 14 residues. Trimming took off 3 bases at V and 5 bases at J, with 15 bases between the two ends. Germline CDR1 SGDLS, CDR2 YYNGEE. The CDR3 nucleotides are TGTGCCAGCAGCGCGAACCCCAGGGGCCACGAGCAGTACTTC. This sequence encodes CASSANPRGHEQYF.

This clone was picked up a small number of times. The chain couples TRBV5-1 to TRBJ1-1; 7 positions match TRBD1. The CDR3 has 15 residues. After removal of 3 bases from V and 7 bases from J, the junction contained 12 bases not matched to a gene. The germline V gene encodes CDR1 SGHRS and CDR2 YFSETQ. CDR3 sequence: CASSWGPLQGSEAFF. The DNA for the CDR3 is TGCGCCAGCAGCTGGGGGCCCCTACAGGGGAGTGAAGCTTTCTTT. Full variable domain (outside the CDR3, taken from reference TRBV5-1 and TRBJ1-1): KAGVTQTPRYLIKTRGQQVTLSCSPISGHRSVSWYQQTPGQGLQFLFEYFSETQRNKGNFPGRFSGRQFSNSRSEMNVSTLELGDSALYLCASSWGPLQGSEAFFGQGTRLTVV.

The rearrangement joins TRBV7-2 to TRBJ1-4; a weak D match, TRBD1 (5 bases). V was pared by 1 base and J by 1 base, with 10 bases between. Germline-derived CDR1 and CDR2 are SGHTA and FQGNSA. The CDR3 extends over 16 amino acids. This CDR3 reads CASSLVGVGTNEKLFF. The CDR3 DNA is TGTGCCAGCAGCTTAGTAGGGGTTGGAACTAATGAAAAACTGTTTTTT.

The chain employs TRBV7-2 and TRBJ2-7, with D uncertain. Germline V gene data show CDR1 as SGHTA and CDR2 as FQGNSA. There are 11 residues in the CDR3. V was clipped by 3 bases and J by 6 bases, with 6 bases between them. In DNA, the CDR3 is TGTGCCAGCAGCTTTTGGGGCGAGCAGTACTTC. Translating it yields CASSFWGEQYF.

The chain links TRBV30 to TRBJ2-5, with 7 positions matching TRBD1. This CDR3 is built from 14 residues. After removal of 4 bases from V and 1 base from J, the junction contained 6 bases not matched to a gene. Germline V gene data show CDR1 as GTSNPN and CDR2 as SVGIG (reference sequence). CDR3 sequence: CAWTLGTAQETQYF. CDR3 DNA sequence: TGTGCCTGGACTCTAGGGACAGCCCAAGAGACCCAGTACTTC.

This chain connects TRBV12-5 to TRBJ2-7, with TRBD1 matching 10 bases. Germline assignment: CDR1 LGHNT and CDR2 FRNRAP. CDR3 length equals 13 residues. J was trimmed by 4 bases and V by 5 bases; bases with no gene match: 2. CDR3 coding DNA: TGTGCTAGTGGTCCGGGACAGGGGTACGAGCAGTACTTC. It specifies CASGPGQGYEQYF.

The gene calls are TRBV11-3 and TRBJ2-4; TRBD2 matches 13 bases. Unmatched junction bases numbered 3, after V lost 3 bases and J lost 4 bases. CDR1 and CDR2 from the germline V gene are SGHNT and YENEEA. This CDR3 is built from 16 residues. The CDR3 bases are TGTGCCAGCAGCTTCGGACTAGCGGGGGAGAAAAACATTCAGTACTTC. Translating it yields CASSFGLAGEKNIQYF.

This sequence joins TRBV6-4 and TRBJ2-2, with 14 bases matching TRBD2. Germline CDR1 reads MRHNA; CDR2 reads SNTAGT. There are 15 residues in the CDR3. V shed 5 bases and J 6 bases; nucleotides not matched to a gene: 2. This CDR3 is CASSTGLAGAGELFF. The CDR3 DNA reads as TGTGCCAGCAGTACGGGACTAGCGGGGGCCGGGGAGCTGTTTTTT.

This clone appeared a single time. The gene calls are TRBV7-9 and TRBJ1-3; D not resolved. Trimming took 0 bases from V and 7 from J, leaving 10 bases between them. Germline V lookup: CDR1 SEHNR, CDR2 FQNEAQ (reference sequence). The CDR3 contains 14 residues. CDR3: CASSLAQSRNTIYF. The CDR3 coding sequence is TGTGCCAGCAGCTTAGCGCAAAGTAGGAACACCATATATTTT.

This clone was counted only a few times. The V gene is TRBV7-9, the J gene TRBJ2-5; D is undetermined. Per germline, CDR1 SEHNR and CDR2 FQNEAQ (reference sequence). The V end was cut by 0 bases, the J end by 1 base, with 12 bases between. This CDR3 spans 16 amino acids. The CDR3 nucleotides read TGTGCCAGCAGCTTAGCAGTCCAGGTCCCCCAAGAGACCCAGTACTTC. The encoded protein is CASSLAVQVPQETQYF.

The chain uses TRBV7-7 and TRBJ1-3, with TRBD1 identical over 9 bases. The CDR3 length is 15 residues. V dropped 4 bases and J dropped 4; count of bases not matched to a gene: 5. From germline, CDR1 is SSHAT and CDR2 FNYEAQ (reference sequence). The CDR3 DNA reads TGTGCCAGCAGCTCCGGACAGGGGAGCGGAAACACCATATATTTT. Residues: CASSSGQGSGNTIYF.

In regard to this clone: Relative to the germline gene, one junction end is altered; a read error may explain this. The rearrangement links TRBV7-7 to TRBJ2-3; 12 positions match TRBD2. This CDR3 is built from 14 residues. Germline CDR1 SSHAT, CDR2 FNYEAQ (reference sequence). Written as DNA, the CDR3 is TGTGCTAGCAGCTCGGGACTAGCGGGAGATACGCAGTATTTT. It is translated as CASSSGLAGDTQYF. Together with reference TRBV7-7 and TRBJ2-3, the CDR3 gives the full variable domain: GAGVSQSPRYKVTKRGQDVTLRCDPISSHATLYWYQQALGQGPEFLTYFNYEAQPDKSGLPSDRFSAERPEGSISTLTIQRTEQRDSAMYRCASSSGLAGDTQYFGPGTRLTVL.

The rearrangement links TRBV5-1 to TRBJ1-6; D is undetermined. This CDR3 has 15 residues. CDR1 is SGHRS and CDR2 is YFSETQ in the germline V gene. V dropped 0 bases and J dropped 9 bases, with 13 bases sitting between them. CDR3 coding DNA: TGCGCCAGCAGCTTGGAAGGTTCCTCAGTTTCACCCCTCCACTTT. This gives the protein CASSLEGSSVSPLHF.

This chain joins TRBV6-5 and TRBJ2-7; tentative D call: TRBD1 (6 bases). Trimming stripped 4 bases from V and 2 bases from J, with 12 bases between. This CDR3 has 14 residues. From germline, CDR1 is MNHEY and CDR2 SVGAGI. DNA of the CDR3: TGTGCCAGCAGTTCGACAGGCAGACCCTACGAGCAGTACGTC. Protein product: CASSSTGRPYEQYV.

In nucleotides, the CDR3 is TGTGCCAGCAGCTTCGGGAGCACCGGGGAGCTGTTTTTT. It codes for CASSFGSTGELFF. The chain is built from TRBV7-8 and TRBJ2-2, with D possibly being TRBD2 (6 bases). The germline V gene encodes CDR1 SGHVS and CDR2 FQNEAQ. V dropped 3 bases and J dropped 4 bases, with 6 bases sitting between them. The CDR3 sequence is 13 residues long.

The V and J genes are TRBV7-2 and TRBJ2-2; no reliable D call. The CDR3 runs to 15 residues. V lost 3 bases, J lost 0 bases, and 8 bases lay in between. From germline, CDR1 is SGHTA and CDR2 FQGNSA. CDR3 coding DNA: TGTGCCAGCAGCTTCGGGCTCGCGAACACCGGGGAGCTGTTTTTT. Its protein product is CASSFGLANTGELFF.

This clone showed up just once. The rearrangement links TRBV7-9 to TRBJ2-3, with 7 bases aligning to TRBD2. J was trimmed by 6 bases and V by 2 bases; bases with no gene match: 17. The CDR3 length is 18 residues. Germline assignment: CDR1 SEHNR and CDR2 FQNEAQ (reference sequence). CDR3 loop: CASSLRRLAERGADTQYF. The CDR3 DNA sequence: TGTGCCAGCAGCTTAAGACGGCTAGCGGAGAGGGGCGCTGATACGCAGTATTTT.

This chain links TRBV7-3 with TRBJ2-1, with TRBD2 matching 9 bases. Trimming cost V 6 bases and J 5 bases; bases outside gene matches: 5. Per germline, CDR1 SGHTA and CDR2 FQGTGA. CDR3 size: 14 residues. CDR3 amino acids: CASSRASGDNEQFF. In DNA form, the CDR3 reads TGTGCCAGCAGTCGGGCTAGCGGGGACAATGAGCAGTTCTTC.

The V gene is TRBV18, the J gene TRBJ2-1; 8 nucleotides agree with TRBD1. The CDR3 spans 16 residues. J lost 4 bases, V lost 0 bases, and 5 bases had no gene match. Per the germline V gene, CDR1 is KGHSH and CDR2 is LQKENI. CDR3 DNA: TGTGCCAGCTCACCACCGGGCAGGGGGCTATACAATGAGCAGTTCTTC. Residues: CASSPPGRGLYNEQFF.

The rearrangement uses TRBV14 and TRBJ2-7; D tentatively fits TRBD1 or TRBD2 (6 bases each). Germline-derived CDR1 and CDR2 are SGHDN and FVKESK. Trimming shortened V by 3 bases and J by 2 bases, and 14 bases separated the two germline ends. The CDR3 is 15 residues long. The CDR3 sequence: CASSQFGGGPYEQYF. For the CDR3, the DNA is TGTGCCAGCAGCCAGTTTGGAGGGGGTCCCTACGAGCAGTACTTC.

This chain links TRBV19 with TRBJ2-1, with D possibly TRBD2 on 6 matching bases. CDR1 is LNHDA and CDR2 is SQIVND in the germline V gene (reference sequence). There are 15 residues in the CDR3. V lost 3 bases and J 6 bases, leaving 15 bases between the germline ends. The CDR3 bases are TGTGCCAGTAGTATGTCCAGGAGGGTCACCAATGAGCAGTTCTTC. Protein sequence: CASSMSRRVTNEQFF.

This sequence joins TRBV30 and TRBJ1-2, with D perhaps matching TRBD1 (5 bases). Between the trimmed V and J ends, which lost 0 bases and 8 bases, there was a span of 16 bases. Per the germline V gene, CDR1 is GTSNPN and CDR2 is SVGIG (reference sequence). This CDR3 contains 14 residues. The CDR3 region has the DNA TGTGCCTGGAGTGTACGGCTGCAGGGCGAGGGCTACACCTTC. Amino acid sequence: CAWSVRLQGEGYTF.

The CDR3 DNA sequence: TGCGCCAGCAGCTTGGAGGGTCAGGGGGCAAATGAGCAGTTCTTC. This sequence encodes CASSLEGQGANEQFF. This chain joins TRBV5-1 and TRBJ2-1, with 8 bases fitting TRBD1. V lost 0 bases to trimming and J lost 7 bases; unmatched junction nucleotides: 6. The CDR3 contains 15 residues. Germline CDR1 is SGHRS and CDR2 is YFSETQ.

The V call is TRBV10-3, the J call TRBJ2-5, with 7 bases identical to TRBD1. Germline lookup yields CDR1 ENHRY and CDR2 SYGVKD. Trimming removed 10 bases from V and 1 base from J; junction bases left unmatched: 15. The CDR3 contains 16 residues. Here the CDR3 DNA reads TGTGCCACCCAGGATCCAGGGGGTGGTATCCAAGAGACCCAGTACTTC. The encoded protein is CATQDPGGGIQETQYF.

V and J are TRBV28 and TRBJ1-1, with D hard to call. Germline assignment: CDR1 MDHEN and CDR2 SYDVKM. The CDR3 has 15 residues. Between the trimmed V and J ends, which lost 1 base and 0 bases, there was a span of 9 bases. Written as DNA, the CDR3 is TGTGCCAGCAGTTTATCTGAGACAATGAACACTGAAGCTTTCTTT. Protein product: CASSLSETMNTEAFF.